These 2 T cell receptor beta chains were all obtained from the same sample, sequenced in a study of blood T cell repertoires in COVID-19. Sequencing was performed with immunoSEQ multiplex PCR; in TCRdb, only in-frame clones are kept and a portion is missing. The data show some 450,000 clones, with about 91% seen just once and roughly 13% held by the top ten. Sequenced material: peripheral blood. These receptor sequences come from a woman between 50 and 59 years old with COVID-19, enrolled during active disease.

The sample holds one count of this clone. The rearrangement uses TRBV2 and TRBJ1-3; D unresolved. This CDR3 is built from 12 residues. Germline V gene data show CDR1 as SNHLY and CDR2 as FYNNEI. V lost 8 bases and J 8 bases, leaving 13 bases between the germline ends. The CDR3 coding sequence is TGTGCCAGCGGGCAAGAGTGGTACACCATATATTTT. Protein product: CASGQEWYTIYF.

The chain couples TRBV9 to TRBJ1-2; D not certain. The CDR3 contains 14 residues. Germline V gene lookup returns CDR1 SGDLS and CDR2 YYNGEE. V was trimmed by 3 bases and J by 6 bases, leaving 15 bases between them. The CDR3 DNA reads TGTGCCAGCAGCGCCCTTGAGGGAACGGATGGCTACACCTTC. Protein: CASSALEGTDGYTF.